These 18 T cell receptor beta chains were all obtained from the same sample, sequenced in a study of OX40 agonist ivuxolimab in advanced cancers. Repertoires were generated with immunoSEQ multiplex PCR, while TCRdb's copy carries only in-frame clones and drops some. Among just over 50,000 clones listed, 84% were seen once. The sequences come from CD4+ or CD8+ T cells sorted from blood, collected in a trial of the OX40 agonist ivuxolimab. The source of these receptors is an adult with an advanced solid tumor such as melanoma, head and neck, liver or kidney cancer.

The gene calls are TRBV7-9 and TRBJ1-2; D remains ambiguous. Germline CDR1 and CDR2: SEHNR and FQNEAQ (reference sequence). CDR3 length: 14 residues. V was pared by 5 bases and J by 4 bases, with 14 bases between. The CDR3 nucleotides are TGTGCCAGCAGCCAAGATGAGCGGTCCTATGGCTACACCTTC. Translation: CASSQDERSYGYTF.

The J gene is TRBJ2-5, the V gene TRBV28, with D tentatively TRBD2 (6 bases). Trimming took 4 bases from V and 1 from J, leaving 19 bases between them. CDR3 length: 17 residues. The V gene's germline CDR1 is MDHEN and CDR2 SYDVKM. CDR3 sequence (DNA): TGTGCCAGCAGTTATTGGGGGATAGGAGGGAGCCAAGAGACCCAGTACTTC. It codes for CASSYWGIGGSQETQYF. Based on the CDR3 plus reference TRBV28 and TRBJ2-5, the full variable domain is DVKVTQSSRYLVKRTGEKVFLECVQDMDHENMFWYRQDPGLGLRLIYFSYDVKMKEKGDIPEGYSVSREKKERFSLILESASTNQTSMYLCASSYWGIGGSQETQYFGPGTRLLVL.

The V call is TRBV29-1, the J call TRBJ2-5, with 11 bases identical to TRBD1. Germline CDR1 is SQVTM and CDR2 is ANQGSEA. The CDR3 has 14 residues. V trimming: 4 bases; J trimming: 2 bases; junction bases outside the gene matches: 3. The CDR3 DNA sequence: TGCAGCGTTGCCGGGACAGGGGGACAAGAGACCCAGTACTTC. The encoded protein is CSVAGTGGQETQYF.

The V call is TRBV18, the J call TRBJ1-1; 8 bases fit TRBD1. This CDR3 has 16 amino acids. Germline V gene sequence: CDR1 KGHSH, CDR2 LQKENI. With 2 bases clipped from V and 4 bases from J, the junction kept 9 bases outside the gene matches. The CDR3: CASSPSGGSISTEAFF. The CDR3 DNA reads as TGTGCCAGCTCACCATCAGGGGGCTCTATCAGCACTGAAGCTTTCTTT.

This chain uses TRBV7-3 with TRBJ2-5, with 10 bases aligning to TRBD2. Trimming at V came to 5 bases and at J to 4 bases, leaving 7 bases not matched to a gene. Germline CDR1 and CDR2: SGHTA and FQGTGA. The CDR3 has 15 amino acids. CDR3: CASSPQRGGPETQYF. DNA of the CDR3: TGTGCCAGCAGCCCTCAGCGGGGGGGCCCAGAGACCCAGTACTTC.

This clone was seen only a few times. The chain links TRBV27 to TRBJ2-7; tentatively, D is TRBD1 or TRBD2 (5 bases each). CDR3 length: 15 amino acids. The germline V and J ends were trimmed by 3 bases and 4 bases, with 16 bases remaining between them. Germline values: CDR1 MNHEY, CDR2 SMNVEV (reference sequence). CDR3 nucleotide sequence: TGTGCCAGCAGTTTCTCGGGGCTTGGGGTATACGAGCAGTACTTC. Its protein is CASSFSGLGVYEQYF.

The chain joins TRBV11-2 to TRBJ1-6; no clear D. The germline gives CDR1 SGHAT, CDR2 FQNNGV. The CDR3 runs to 15 residues. V shed 4 bases and J shed 10 bases, with 17 bases lying between them. The chain's CDR3 is CASSSPTGSGSPLHF. CDR3 DNA sequence: TGTGCCAGCAGCTCTCCGACGGGCTCCGGATCACCCCTCCACTTT. Variable domain in full (rest from reference TRBV11-2 and TRBJ1-6): EAGVAQSPRYKIIEKRQSVAFWCNPISGHATLYWYQQILGQGPKLLIQFQNNGVVDDSQLPKDRFSAERLKGVDSTLKIQPAKLEDSAVYLCASSSPTGSGSPLHFGNGTRLTVT.

The chain is built from TRBV5-1 and TRBJ2-7; no clear D. This CDR3 contains 15 residues. CDR1 SGHRS and CDR2 YFSETQ come from the germline V gene. V shed 0 bases and J shed 0 bases, with 10 bases lying between them. CDR3 sequence reads: CASSLDPRNSYEQYF. CDR3 nucleotides: TGCGCCAGCAGCTTGGACCCCAGGAACTCCTACGAGCAGTACTTC. Looking up the rest from reference TRBV5-1 and TRBJ2-7 gives the full variable domain: KAGVTQTPRYLIKTRGQQVTLSCSPISGHRSVSWYQQTPGQGLQFLFEYFSETQRNKGNFPGRFSGRQFSNSRSEMNVSTLELGDSALYLCASSLDPRNSYEQYFGPGTRLTVT.

V and J are TRBV19 and TRBJ2-5, with 15 bases aligning to TRBD2. This CDR3 spans 17 amino acids. V shed 8 bases, J shed 4 bases, and the junction held 11 bases outside the gene matches. The germline V gene has CDR1 LNHDA and CDR2 SQIVND (reference sequence). CDR3 sequence reads: CASAGLAGGPLGETQYF. For the CDR3, the DNA is TGTGCCAGTGCGGGACTAGCGGGGGGCCCCCTCGGAGAGACCCAGTACTTC.

The gene calls are TRBV7-4 and TRBJ1-5; D not resolved. The CDR3 loop spans 19 amino acids. Trimming removed 5 bases at V and 2 bases at J, with 25 bases between. CDR1 SGHVT and CDR2 SQSDAQ come from the germline V gene. The CDR3 DNA reads as TGTGCCAGCAGCCTAGTTGTGTCGCCGGGAGGTGGCGGCAATCAGCCCCAGCATTTT. Translated, it gives CASSLVVSPGGGGNQPQHF.

This clone was observed a few times. The chain recombines TRBV7-8 with TRBJ1-6; 7 bases agree with TRBD1. CDR3 length equals 15 residues. After removal of 5 bases from V and 6 bases from J, the junction contained 7 bases not matched to a gene. Germline loops: CDR1 SGHVS, CDR2 FQNEAQ. CDR3: CASSLGQAGNSPLHF. CDR3 in DNA: TGTGCCAGCAGCCTCGGACAGGCGGGTAATTCACCCCTCCACTTT. The whole variable domain, filled in from reference TRBV7-8 and TRBJ1-6, reads GAGVSQSPRYKVAKRGQDVALRCDPISGHVSLFWYQQALGQGPEFLTYFQNEAQLDKSGLPSDRFFAERPEGSVSTLKIQRTQQEDSAVYLCASSLGQAGNSPLHFGNGTRLTVT.

This sequence joins TRBV7-2 and TRBJ1-2; perhaps TRBD1 as D (5 bases). Germline CDR1 reads SGHTA; CDR2 reads FQGNSA. This CDR3 has 16 amino acids. V lost 5 bases, J lost 3 bases, and 19 bases lay in between. This CDR3 is CASSPRGPQGHYGYTF. CDR3 DNA: TGTGCCAGCAGCCCAAGGGGCCCCCAAGGGCACTATGGCTACACCTTC.

The chain is built from TRBV5-5 and TRBJ2-1, with D possibly being TRBD2 (6 bases). The CDR3 length is 16 residues. Trimming stripped 3 bases from V and 2 bases from J, with 15 bases between. CDR1 and CDR2 from the germline V gene are SGHKS and YYEKEE (reference sequence). The CDR3 loop reads CASSSTISGTYNEQFF. Here the CDR3 DNA reads TGTGCCAGCAGCTCAACCATTAGCGGTACCTACAATGAGCAGTTCTTC.

The rearrangement joins TRBV15 to TRBJ2-5; a weak D match, TRBD2 (5 bases). V was shortened by 5 bases and J by 5 bases, with 15 bases between the two germline ends. The length of the CDR3 is 14 residues. Germline V gene data show CDR1 as LNHNV and CDR2 as YYDKDF (reference sequence). The CDR3 coding sequence is TGTGCCACCAGCCGGGGATCCCCGGGGGAGACCCAGTACTTC. Its protein product is CATSRGSPGETQYF.

This clone was counted a few times. The chain recombines TRBV7-9 with TRBJ1-6; 8 bases agree with TRBD1. The CDR3 is 15 residues long. Germline lookup yields CDR1 SEHNR and CDR2 FQNEAQ (reference sequence). Trimming at V came to 4 bases and at J to 10 bases, leaving 9 bases not matched to a gene. The CDR3 DNA sequence: TGTGCCAGCAGCTCGACGGACAGGGTATGGTCACCCCTCCACTTT. Protein sequence: CASSSTDRVWSPLHF.

CDR3 coding DNA: TGTGCCAGCAGTTACCTAGCGGGAGATACGCAGTATTTT. Protein: CASSYLAGDTQYF. The chain has TRBV27 and TRBJ2-3, with 8 bases fitting TRBD2. Germline CDR1 is MNHEY and CDR2 is SMNVEV (reference sequence). Trimming cost V 4 bases and J 5 bases; bases outside gene matches: 2. The CDR3 contains 13 residues.

The CDR3 DNA sequence: TGTGCCAGCAGCCCGGACCCGGACCCACGCGAGCAGTACTTC. Encoded protein: CASSPDPDPREQYF. J is TRBJ2-7 and V is TRBV7-2; no firm D call. The V gene lost 5 bases and the J gene lost 6 bases, with 17 bases spanning the gap. The CDR3 is 14 amino acids. CDR1 and CDR2 (germline): SGHTA, FQGNSA.

The chain combines TRBV9 with TRBJ1-2; TRBD1 agrees at 8 bases. This CDR3 spans 18 amino acids. Trimming cost V 3 bases and J 5 bases; bases outside gene matches: 18. Germline V gene sequence: CDR1 SGDLS, CDR2 YYNGEE. CDR3 DNA: TGTGCCAGCAGCGCTGGGGACAGGTCCGCTGGGGGGTATTATGGCTACACCTTC. This gives the protein CASSAGDRSAGGYYGYTF.